These 26 T cell receptor beta chains were all obtained from the same sample, sequenced in a study of CD8+CD57+ T cells in acquired aplastic anemia. Using genomic DNA as the template, TCR beta VDJ and CDR3 profiling was carried out. Each CDR3 protein gets one entry after TCRdb re-called the reads with MiXCR. The sample consists of roughly 64,000 distinct CDR3 sequences, about 50% of them appearing once. The sample taken for sequencing was sorted CD4+, CD8+, or CD8+CD57+ T cells (not recorded which) from PBMCs. Source of these receptors: a human donor in good health, serving as a control.

As for this clonotype: The DNA is left out, because the CDR3 cannot be placed on it with certainty; the CDR3 is given as TCRdb lists it. The J gene is TRBJ1-1, the V gene TRBV20-1; the D call in the table, TRBD1, was not verified against the DNA. The CDR3 has 12 amino acids, counting both end residues. Germline V lookup: CDR1 DFQATT, CDR2 SNEGSKA (reference sequence). This chain's CDR3 is CSATSGQPEAFF.

This rearrangement joins TRBV19 to TRBJ2-7, with a possible D match to TRBD1 (6 bases). Per germline, CDR1 LNHDA and CDR2 SQIVND (reference sequence). This CDR3 region has 13 residues. V was clipped by 3 bases and J by 4 bases, with 10 bases between them. The CDR3, as DNA: TGTGCCAGTAGTATGCAGGGGTCGTACGAGCAGTACTTC. It translates to CASSMQGSYEQYF.

This clonotype was observed a single time. The rearrangement uses TRBV29-1 and TRBJ2-3; 8 nucleotides align to TRBD1. The junction had 3 bases not matched to a gene; V was cut back by 7 bases and J by 3 bases. Germline-derived CDR1 and CDR2 are SQVTM and ANQGSEA. The CDR3 is 12 amino acids. The CDR3 region has the DNA TGCAGCGGAGGACAGGGAACAGATACGCAGTATTTT. Translating gives CSGGQGTDTQYF.

This clonotype has at least ten counts. The rearrangement links TRBV2 to TRBJ2-3; D is ambiguous. V was pared by 7 bases and J by 2 bases, with 19 bases between. This CDR3 region has 16 residues. Per germline, CDR1 SNHLY and CDR2 FYNNEI. CDR3 in amino acids: CASNSAERRPTDTQYF. The CDR3 bases are TGTGCCAGCAACTCGGCCGAACGACGGCCCACAGATACGCAGTATTTT.

The chain recombines TRBV9 with TRBJ2-5; D tentatively fits TRBD1 or TRBD2 (5 bases each). The CDR3 sequence is 14 residues long. Germline CDR1 SGDLS, CDR2 YYNGEE. Trimming stripped 4 bases from V and 7 bases from J, with 17 bases between. The CDR3 reads CASSPSLGTGTQYF. As DNA, the CDR3 is TGTGCCAGCAGCCCTTCCTTGGGGACGGGGACCCAGTACTTC.

In this sample, this clonotype turned up once. The genes are TRBV2 and TRBJ1-6; D is unresolved. Germline assignment: CDR1 SNHLY and CDR2 FYNNEI. The V end was cut by 1 base, the J end by 8 bases, with 18 bases between. CDR3 length: 17 amino acids. In DNA, the CDR3 is TGTGCCAGCAGTGAAGTATTGGCGGGCCCGATCGATTCACCCCTCCACTTT. It codes for CASSEVLAGPIDSPLHF.

This chain joins TRBV19 and TRBJ2-7, with D tentatively TRBD1 or TRBD2 (5 bases each). The V and J ends lost 4 bases and 7 bases respectively, with 17 bases between them. The CDR3 covers 14 residues. From germline, CDR1 is LNHDA and CDR2 SQIVND (reference sequence). DNA of the CDR3: TGTGCCAGTAGTAAGGGGACGAACACCGGGGAGCAGTACTTC. Translated: CASSKGTNTGEQYF.

The chain couples TRBV19 to TRBJ2-7, with TRBD1 matching over 8 bases. The V segment lost 10 bases and the J segment 6 bases; nucleotides outside the gene matches: 11. Germline lookup yields CDR1 LNHDA and CDR2 SQIVND (reference sequence). The CDR3 is 13 amino acids. CDR3 nucleotides: TGTGCCACCGCCGGGACAGGTGCTTCCGAGCAGTACTTC. Its translation is CATAGTGASEQYF.

This clonotype came up a few times. The germline gene is not matched at one end of the junction; a read error may be the cause. The chain employs TRBV15 and TRBJ2-7, with D tentatively TRBD2 (5 bases). Germline V lookup: CDR1 LNHNV, CDR2 YYDKDF (reference sequence). CDR3 length: 16 amino acids. CDR3 amino acids: CATSRPSSLTSDEQYF. As DNA, the CDR3 is TGTGCCACCAGCAGACCCTCTAGCCTTACCTCCGACGAGCAGTACTTC. The full variable domain, with the rest looked up from reference TRBV15 and TRBJ2-7, is DAMVIQNPRYQVTQFGKPVTLSCSQTLNHNVMYWYQQKSSQAPKLLFHYYDKDFNNEADTPDNFQSRRPNTSFCFLDIRSPGLGDTAMYLCATSRPSSLTSDEQYFGPGTRLTVT.

At least ten counts were recorded for this clonotype. The rearrangement uses TRBV5-4 and TRBJ2-5; D is unclear. The germline gives CDR1 SGHNT, CDR2 YYREEE (reference sequence). This CDR3 comprises 11 residues. V dropped 2 bases and J dropped 5 bases, with 4 bases sitting between them. CDR3: CASSFGETQYF. The CDR3 DNA reads as TGTGCCAGCAGCTTTGGGGAGACCCAGTACTTC.

A word on this clonotype: An end of the junction differs from the germline gene, which may be a read error. The chain recombines TRBV10-3 with TRBJ2-5, with D maybe TRBD2 (6 bases). This CDR3 has 16 amino acids. Looked up from germline, CDR1 is ENHRY and CDR2 is SYGVKD. CDR3 protein: CASSDYEGVAEETQYF. The DNA of the CDR3 is TGTGCCAGCAGTGACTACGAGGGAGTAGCGGAAGAGACCCAGTACTTC.

This clonotype is medium-sized. The V gene is TRBV10-2, the J gene TRBJ1-5, with D tentatively TRBD1 (5 bases). Germline-derived CDR1 and CDR2 are WSHSY and SAAADI. V was pared by 4 bases and J by 0 bases, with 10 bases between. The CDR3 is 15 residues long. As DNA, the CDR3 is TGCGCCAGCAGTGCAGGGAGAGATAGCAATCAGCCCCAGCATTTT. Translated: CASSAGRDSNQPQHF.

The chain joins TRBV20-1 to TRBJ1-2; D unresolved. Trimming removed 7 bases from V and 4 bases from J, with 13 bases in between. Germline V gene lookup returns CDR1 DFQATT and CDR2 SNEGSKA (reference sequence). CDR3 length: 12 residues. The CDR3 DNA reads TGCAGTGAACAACCTCCCCCCTATGGCTACACCTTC. Translation: CSEQPPPYGYTF.

This chain joins TRBV15 and TRBJ1-5; possible D gene TRBD1, 6 bases. Germline-derived CDR1 and CDR2 are LNHNV and YYDKDF (reference sequence). The CDR3 loop spans 16 amino acids. Deletions cut 1 base from V and 1 base from J, with 11 bases between. The CDR3 sequence: CATSRAWQGSNQPQHF. CDR3 nucleotides: TGTGCCACCAGCAGAGCTTGGCAGGGGAGCAATCAGCCCCAGCATTTT.

The V gene is TRBV6-1, the J gene TRBJ2-7; D is possibly TRBD1 (5 bases). This CDR3 spans 16 amino acids. Germline assignment: CDR1 MNHNS and CDR2 SASEGT. Between the trimmed V and J ends, which lost 7 bases and 5 bases, there was a span of 24 bases. CDR3 amino acids: CASTESQTVSNHEQYF. DNA of the CDR3: TGTGCCAGCACCGAATCCCAGACAGTTTCGAACCACGAGCAGTACTTC.

At least ten counts were recorded for this clonotype. V usage is TRBV12-3 or TRBV12-4 and J usage is TRBJ1-1, with 8 bases that match TRBD1. The CDR3 consists of 14 residues. Unmatched junction bases numbered 5, after V lost 3 bases and J lost 5 bases. The CDR3 DNA reads TGTGCCAGCAGTTTTGCGACAGGGGAAACTGAAGCTTTCTTT. This gives the protein CASSFATGETEAFF.

Relative to its sample, this clonotype is medium-sized. The chain couples TRBV2 to TRBJ1-4; tentative D call: TRBD1 (5 bases). Germline lookup yields CDR1 SNHLY and CDR2 FYNNEI. Between the trimmed V and J ends, which lost 0 bases and 8 bases, there was a span of 10 bases. This CDR3 region has 14 residues. The CDR3 region has the DNA TGTGCCAGCAGTGAAGCGCTCAGGGTGGAAAAACTGTTTTTT. Amino acids: CASSEALRVEKLFF.

This clonotype showed up just a few times. V and J are TRBV29-1 and TRBJ1-1; D not certain. The V and J ends lost 2 bases and 0 bases respectively, with 4 bases between them. CDR1 is SQVTM and CDR2 is ANQGSEA in the germline V gene. The CDR3 is 12 amino acids. The CDR3 nucleotides read TGCAGCGTTGAATATTTGAACACTGAAGCTTTCTTT. Translated: CSVEYLNTEAFF. The complete variable domain, with remaining parts taken from reference TRBV29-1 and TRBJ1-1, reads SAVISQKPSRDICQRGTSLTIQCQVDSQVTMMFWYRQQPGQSLTLIATANQGSEATYESGFVIDKFPISRPNLTFSTLTVSNMSPEDSSIYLCSVEYLNTEAFFGQGTRLTVV.

The chain couples TRBV12-5 to TRBJ2-3, with D tentatively TRBD2 (6 bases). V was pared by 4 bases and J by 6 bases, with 8 bases between. The germline gives CDR1 LGHNT, CDR2 FRNRAP. CDR3 length: 12 amino acids. As DNA, the CDR3 is TGTGCTAGTGGTTCTGGGACTGATACGCAGTATTTT. Protein: CASGSGTDTQYF. Using reference TRBV12-5 and TRBJ2-3 for the parts outside the CDR3, the full variable domain is DARVTQTPRHKVTEMGQEVTMRCQPILGHNTVFWYRQTMMQGLELLAYFRNRAPLDDSGMPKDRFSAEMPDATLATLKIQPSEPRDSAVYFCASGSGTDTQYFGPGTRLTVL.

This clonotype was recorded many times. The rearrangement links TRBV7-9 to TRBJ2-1, with D uncertain. The V and J ends lost 8 bases and 0 bases respectively, with 8 bases between them. The CDR3 is made up of 13 amino acids. Germline V CDR1 and CDR2: SEHNR, FQNEAQ (reference sequence). The CDR3 coding sequence is TGTGCCAGCCTAGGTAGCTCCTACAATGAGCAGTTCTTC. Translation: CASLGSSYNEQFF.

V is TRBV10-2 and J is TRBJ1-2; 9 bases fit TRBD1. The CDR3 is 15 amino acids. V shed 6 bases and J 4 bases; nucleotides not matched to a gene: 9. Germline V CDR1 and CDR2: WSHSY, SAAADI. This chain's CDR3 is CASSRDRVGGYGYTF. For the CDR3, the DNA is TGCGCCAGCAGCCGGGACAGGGTAGGGGGCTATGGCTACACCTTC.

There are many counts of this clonotype. The chain couples TRBV28 to TRBJ1-1; TRBD1 matches 7 bases. CDR3 length: 15 residues. Germline loops: CDR1 MDHEN, CDR2 SYDVKM. The V gene end was trimmed by 6 bases and the J gene end by 1 base; junction bases not matched to a gene: 8. The CDR3 reads CASRPRGQGNTEAFF. Here the CDR3 DNA reads TGTGCCAGCAGACCTAGGGGGCAGGGGAACACTGAAGCTTTCTTT.

This clonotype was seen only a few times. This rearrangement joins TRBV2 to TRBJ2-4; weak D call: TRBD2 (6 bases). V lost 5 bases, J lost 13 bases, and 15 bases lay in between. Germline lookup yields CDR1 SNHLY and CDR2 FYNNEI. The CDR3 is made up of 12 amino acids. CDR3 DNA: TGTGCCAGCAGTTACTCTGGGGGGATCCAGTACTTC. It codes for CASSYSGGIQYF.

The chain recombines TRBV15 with TRBJ2-7, with 9 bases fitting TRBD1. Germline V gives CDR1 LNHNV, CDR2 YYDKDF (reference sequence). The CDR3 contains 13 residues. V trimming: 5 bases; J trimming: 5 bases; junction bases outside the gene matches: 4. This CDR3 is CATSRDRVNEQYF. CDR3 nucleotides: TGTGCCACCAGCCGGGACAGGGTCAACGAGCAGTACTTC.

Details on this clonotype: The CDR3 end shows no conserved phenylalanine or tryptophan, and so a read error is likely. The CDR3 sequence: CASRYLTGQETQYL. The CDR3 bases are TGTGCCAGCAGGTATCTGACAGGACAAGAGACCCAGTACCTC. This chain joins TRBV7-9 and TRBJ2-5; D possibly corresponds to TRBD1 (6 bases). This CDR3 region has 14 residues. Germline lookup yields CDR1 SEHNR and CDR2 FQNEAQ (reference sequence). V gave up 6 bases and J gave up 2 bases, with 13 bases separating them.

This clonotype appeared many times. This chain links TRBV14 with TRBJ1-6; a weak D match, TRBD1 (5 bases). CDR1 is SGHDN, CDR2 FVKESK, per germline. This CDR3 has 18 amino acids. With 2 bases removed from V and 2 bases from J, the gap between germline ends came to 16 bases. The CDR3 sequence: CASSQRPTAHTYNSPLHF. DNA for the CDR3: TGTGCCAGCAGCCAAAGGCCGACAGCTCACACCTATAATTCACCCCTCCACTTT.